This is a list of T cell receptor beta chains from one sample in a study of blood T cell repertoires in COVID-19. Profiling relied on immunoSEQ multiplex PCR, and the TCRdb table lists in-frame clones only, not all of them. The table includes hundreds of thousands of clones, approximately 89% detected once. Sequencing input: peripheral blood. These receptors were collected from a woman in her 30s with COVID-19, enrolled during active disease. The CDR3 runs from the conserved cysteine through the conserved F or W. The order of the fields is clone size, V gene, D gene, J gene, CDR3 protein, CDR3 DNA. D genes are given only for firm matches. For some rows the clone size is stated as once, few or many, or as a class when expanded; others skip it.

clone_size: .; v_call: TRBV5-4; d_call: .; j_call: TRBJ2-6; cdr3_aa: CASSGLANFPGANVLTF; cdr3_nt: TGTGCCAGCAGCGGGCTAGCAAACTTCCCTGGGGCCAACGTCCTGACTTTC
clone_size: .; v_call: TRBV9; d_call: TRBD1; j_call: TRBJ2-5; cdr3_aa: CASSGGTGLVETQYF; cdr3_nt: TGTGCCAGCAGCGGAGGGACAGGGTTAGTAGAGACCCAGTACTTC
clone_size: once; v_call: TRBV21-1; d_call: .; j_call: TRBJ2-3; cdr3_aa: CASSLRGRTGPWDTQYF; cdr3_nt: TGTGCCAGCAGCCTAAGGGGGAGGACAGGGCCCTGGGATACGCAGTATTTT
clone_size: .; v_call: TRBV3-1/TRBV3-2; d_call: .; j_call: TRBJ1-2; cdr3_aa: CASSQDLGVDYGYTF; cdr3_nt: TGTGCCAGCAGCCAAGATCTTGGAGTGGACTATGGCTACACCTTC
clone_size: .; v_call: TRBV30; d_call: TRBD2; j_call: TRBJ2-2; cdr3_aa: CAWSPGAGENTGELFF; cdr3_nt: TGTGCCTGGAGCCCCGGGGCGGGGGAAAACACCGGGGAGCTGTTTTTT
clone_size: .; v_call: TRBV6-6; d_call: .; j_call: TRBJ1-2; cdr3_aa: CASSHTGGAYGYTF; cdr3_nt: TGTGCCAGCAGTCACACGGGGGGGGCCTATGGCTACACCTTC
clone_size: .; v_call: TRBV19; d_call: .; j_call: TRBJ1-5; cdr3_aa: CASSVAGEVDQPQHF; cdr3_nt: TGTGCCAGTAGTGTAGCGGGGGAGGTCGATCAGCCCCAGCATTTT
clone_size: once; v_call: TRBV19; d_call: .; j_call: TRBJ1-1; cdr3_aa: CASSKANRPLNTEAFF; cdr3_nt: TGTGCCAGTAGCAAAGCAAACAGGCCCCTGAACACTGAAGCTTTCTTT
clone_size: .; v_call: TRBV18; d_call: TRBD1; j_call: TRBJ1-1; cdr3_aa: CASSLSGQGNTEAFF; cdr3_nt: TGTGCCAGCTCACTTTCGGGACAGGGTAACACTGAAGCTTTCTTT
clone_size: .; v_call: TRBV12-2; d_call: .; j_call: TRBJ2-1; cdr3_aa: CASRSKERGANLKFF; cdr3_nt: TGTGCAAGTCGCTCAAAAGAGCGGGGGGCAAATCTTAAGTTCTTC
clone_size: .; v_call: TRBV6-5; d_call: .; j_call: TRBJ2-1; cdr3_aa: CASMGLGNEQFF; cdr3_nt: TGTGCCAGCATGGGGCTTGGGAATGAGCAGTTCTTC
clone_size: .; v_call: TRBV18; d_call: .; j_call: TRBJ1-1; cdr3_aa: CASSSRVEGNTEAFF; cdr3_nt: TGTGCCAGCTCATCGCGGGTTGAGGGGAACACTGAAGCTTTCTTT
clone_size: .; v_call: TRBV6-5; d_call: TRBD1; j_call: TRBJ2-7; cdr3_aa: CASRPDRVVTYEQYF; cdr3_nt: TGTGCCAGCAGACCCGACAGGGTGGTAACCTACGAGCAGTACTTC
clone_size: once; v_call: TRBV3-1/TRBV3-2; d_call: .; j_call: TRBJ1-3; cdr3_aa: CASSQDLFWGVRSGNTIYF; cdr3_nt: TGTGCCAGCAGCCAAGATTTATTTTGGGGGGTACGTTCTGGAAACACCATATATTTT
clone_size: once; v_call: TRBV28; d_call: .; j_call: TRBJ2-5; cdr3_aa: CASSLGLLQETQYF; cdr3_nt: TGTGCCAGCAGTTTGGGGCTCCTCCAAGAGACCCAGTACTTC
clone_size: .; v_call: TRBV3-1/TRBV3-2; d_call: TRBD1; j_call: TRBJ2-7; cdr3_aa: CASSQVGTGGIDEQYF; cdr3_nt: TGTGCCAGCAGCCAAGTAGGTACAGGGGGAATCGACGAGCAGTACTTC
clone_size: .; v_call: TRBV7-9; d_call: TRBD1; j_call: TRBJ1-2; cdr3_aa: CASSPGTDYYGYTF; cdr3_nt: TGTGCCAGCAGCCCTGGGACAGACTACTATGGCTACACCTTC
clone_size: .; v_call: TRBV4-1; d_call: TRBD1; j_call: TRBJ1-3; cdr3_aa: CASSQDAGQAPSGNTIYF; cdr3_nt: TGCGCCAGCAGCCAAGACGCGGGACAGGCGCCATCTGGAAACACCATATATTTT
clone_size: .; v_call: TRBV2; d_call: .; j_call: TRBJ1-2; cdr3_aa: CASSEGQREDGYTF; cdr3_nt: TGTGCCAGCAGTGAAGGGCAGAGGGAGGATGGCTACACCTTC
clone_size: .; v_call: TRBV7-2; d_call: .; j_call: TRBJ1-6; cdr3_aa: CASSLARGADSPLHF; cdr3_nt: TGTGCCAGCAGCTTAGCGCGGGGAGCGGATTCACCCCTCCACTTT
clone_size: .; v_call: TRBV6-2/TRBV6-3; d_call: TRBD2; j_call: TRBJ2-5; cdr3_aa: CASSYLAGGETQYF; cdr3_nt: TGTGCCAGCAGTTACTTGGCGGGAGGGGAGACCCAGTACTTC
clone_size: .; v_call: TRBV4-1; d_call: TRBD1; j_call: TRBJ1-1; cdr3_aa: CASSQGATGALNTEAFF; cdr3_nt: TGCGCCAGCAGCCAAGGGGCGACAGGGGCGTTGAACACTGAAGCTTTCTTT
clone_size: .; v_call: TRBV10-2; d_call: TRBD2; j_call: TRBJ2-1; cdr3_aa: CASSESARGGNEQFF; cdr3_nt: TGCGCCAGCAGTGAGTCCGCGCGGGGGGGCAATGAGCAGTTCTTC
clone_size: .; v_call: TRBV29-1; d_call: TRBD2; j_call: TRBJ2-5; cdr3_aa: CSVVTSGGGTQYF; cdr3_nt: TGCAGCGTTGTTACTAGCGGGGGGGGGACCCAGTACTTC
clone_size: .; v_call: TRBV4-2; d_call: .; j_call: TRBJ2-1; cdr3_aa: CASSQDVSSYNEQFF; cdr3_nt: TGTGCCAGCAGCCAAGATGTGAGCTCCTACAATGAGCAGTTCTTC
clone_size: .; v_call: TRBV28; d_call: TRBD1; j_call: TRBJ1-2; cdr3_aa: CASSLRDRAWYGYTF; cdr3_nt: TGTGCCAGCAGTTTAAGGGACAGGGCTTGGTATGGCTACACCTTC
clone_size: .; v_call: TRBV19; d_call: TRBD1; j_call: TRBJ1-5; cdr3_aa: CASSIATGGPRPQHF; cdr3_nt: TGTGCCAGTAGTATAGCCACAGGGGGCCCTCGGCCCCAGCATTTT
clone_size: once; v_call: TRBV11-3; d_call: TRBD1; j_call: TRBJ1-2; cdr3_aa: CASSHTSTGWSGYTF; cdr3_nt: TGTGCCAGCAGCCACACCTCGACAGGGTGGAGTGGCTACACCTTC
clone_size: .; v_call: TRBV13; d_call: .; j_call: TRBJ1-2; cdr3_aa: CASSPQGQDGYTF; cdr3_nt: TGTGCCAGCAGCCCACAGGGCCAGGATGGCTACACCTTC
clone_size: .; v_call: TRBV11-3; d_call: TRBD2; j_call: TRBJ2-5; cdr3_aa: CASSRLAEETQYF; cdr3_nt: TGTGCCAGCAGCCGACTAGCGGAAGAGACCCAGTACTTC
clone_size: few; v_call: TRBV4-3; d_call: TRBD2; j_call: TRBJ2-1; cdr3_aa: CASSQDGAGGPNEQFF; cdr3_nt: TGCGCCAGCAGCCAAGACGGAGCGGGGGGGCCTAATGAGCAGTTCTTC
clone_size: .; v_call: TRBV28; d_call: TRBD1; j_call: TRBJ2-2; cdr3_aa: CASSLNRGRLGELFF; cdr3_nt: TGTGCCAGCAGTTTGAACAGGGGGCGCCTCGGGGAGCTGTTTTTT
clone_size: .; v_call: TRBV13; d_call: TRBD1; j_call: TRBJ1-3; cdr3_aa: CASSLPDRANTIYF; cdr3_nt: TGTGCCAGCAGCCTTCCTGACAGGGCCAACACCATATATTTT
clone_size: .; v_call: TRBV27; d_call: TRBD1; j_call: TRBJ1-2; cdr3_aa: CASRQTGGKRYGYTF; cdr3_nt: TGTGCCAGCAGACAGACAGGGGGCAAAAGGTATGGCTACACCTTC
clone_size: once; v_call: TRBV5-1; d_call: .; j_call: TRBJ1-5; cdr3_aa: CASSLGGDQPQHF; cdr3_nt: TGCGCCAGCAGCTTGGGGGGAGATCAGCCCCAGCATTTT
clone_size: .; v_call: TRBV3-1/TRBV3-2; d_call: TRBD2; j_call: TRBJ2-5; cdr3_aa: CASSQGLAGRGETQYF; cdr3_nt: TGTGCCAGCAGCCAAGGCCTAGCGGGGAGAGGAGAGACCCAGTACTTC
clone_size: .; v_call: TRBV5-6; d_call: TRBD2; j_call: TRBJ2-1; cdr3_aa: CASSLGYRLAVYNEQFF; cdr3_nt: TGTGCCAGCAGCTTGGGGTACCGGCTAGCGGTCTACAATGAGCAGTTCTTC
clone_size: .; v_call: TRBV6-2/TRBV6-3; d_call: TRBD1; j_call: TRBJ2-3; cdr3_aa: CASSRTGGKNTQYF; cdr3_nt: TGTGCCAGCAGTAGGACAGGGGGCAAAAATACGCAGTATTTT
clone_size: .; v_call: TRBV19; d_call: .; j_call: TRBJ1-1; cdr3_aa: CASSIGEGYRTEAFF; cdr3_nt: TGTGCCAGTAGTATAGGGGAGGGGTACCGCACTGAAGCTTTCTTT
clone_size: .; v_call: TRBV10-3; d_call: TRBD1; j_call: TRBJ2-5; cdr3_aa: CAISTTGGVRETQYF; cdr3_nt: TGTGCCATCAGTACGACAGGGGGAGTAAGGGAGACCCAGTACTTC
clone_size: .; v_call: TRBV6-2/TRBV6-3; d_call: .; j_call: TRBJ2-2; cdr3_aa: CASSYLGGFTGELFF; cdr3_nt: TGTGCCAGCAGTTATCTAGGCGGATTCACCGGGGAGCTGTTTTTT
clone_size: .; v_call: TRBV2; d_call: .; j_call: TRBJ1-2; cdr3_aa: CASSDGGLTLHGYTF; cdr3_nt: TGTGCCAGCAGTGACGGGGGGCTCACGTTGCATGGCTACACCTTC
clone_size: .; v_call: TRBV19; d_call: .; j_call: TRBJ2-5; cdr3_aa: CASTPSSPRVETQYF; cdr3_nt: TGTGCCAGCACCCCTAGTAGCCCGAGGGTAGAGACCCAGTACTTC
clone_size: .; v_call: TRBV10-2; d_call: TRBD1; j_call: TRBJ1-2; cdr3_aa: CASSEPGWTGDGGNYGYTF; cdr3_nt: TGCGCCAGCAGTGAACCTGGGTGGACAGGTGATGGTGGCAACTATGGCTACACCTTC
clone_size: once; v_call: TRBV30; d_call: TRBD1; j_call: TRBJ2-5; cdr3_aa: CAWGQGAPGETQYF; cdr3_nt: TGTGCCTGGGGACAGGGGGCGCCCGGAGAGACCCAGTACTTC
clone_size: .; v_call: TRBV19; d_call: .; j_call: TRBJ1-5; cdr3_aa: CASTPAGAVNQPQHF; cdr3_nt: TGTGCCAGTACCCCTGCTGGGGCCGTCAATCAGCCCCAGCATTTT
clone_size: .; v_call: TRBV5-1; d_call: TRBD2; j_call: TRBJ2-1; cdr3_aa: CASTPGTSASNEQFF; cdr3_nt: TGCGCCAGCACCCCAGGGACTAGCGCTTCCAATGAGCAGTTCTTC
clone_size: .; v_call: TRBV5-1; d_call: .; j_call: TRBJ1-6; cdr3_aa: CASSWAGFNSPLHF; cdr3_nt: TGCGCCAGCAGCTGGGCGGGGTTTAATTCACCCCTCCACTTT
clone_size: .; v_call: TRBV5-1; d_call: .; j_call: TRBJ2-1; cdr3_aa: CASSLDVSGNNEQFF; cdr3_nt: TGCGCCAGCAGCTTGGATGTTAGCGGTAACAATGAGCAGTTCTTC
clone_size: .; v_call: TRBV2; d_call: TRBD1; j_call: TRBJ1-1; cdr3_aa: CASSGQGLMNTEAFF; cdr3_nt: TGTGCCAGCAGCGGACAGGGGTTAATGAACACTGAAGCTTTCTTT
clone_size: .; v_call: TRBV5-6; d_call: .; j_call: TRBJ1-1; cdr3_aa: CASSLLKNTEAFF; cdr3_nt: TGTGCCAGCAGCTTGTTAAAAAACACTGAAGCTTTCTTT
clone_size: .; v_call: TRBV28; d_call: .; j_call: TRBJ2-2; cdr3_aa: CASRSGEMASTGELFF; cdr3_nt: TGTGCCAGCCGGTCAGGGGAAATGGCTAGCACCGGGGAGCTGTTTTTT
clone_size: .; v_call: TRBV2; d_call: .; j_call: TRBJ1-2; cdr3_aa: CASSDRGIGGYTF; cdr3_nt: TGTGCCAGCAGTGATCGGGGGATCGGCGGCTACACCTTC
clone_size: .; v_call: TRBV19; d_call: TRBD2; j_call: TRBJ2-1; cdr3_aa: CASSPSGSGGSYNEQFF; cdr3_nt: TGTGCCAGTAGCCCGAGCGGCAGCGGGGGATCCTACAATGAGCAGTTCTTC
clone_size: .; v_call: TRBV6-5; d_call: .; j_call: TRBJ2-2; cdr3_aa: CASSYQSNVNTGELFF; cdr3_nt: TGTGCCAGCAGTTACCAGTCGAATGTGAACACCGGGGAGCTGTTTTTT
clone_size: .; v_call: TRBV27; d_call: .; j_call: TRBJ1-5; cdr3_aa: CASSLNRSNQPQHF; cdr3_nt: TGTGCCAGCAGTTTAAACAGGAGCAATCAGCCCCAGCATTTT
clone_size: few; v_call: TRBV5-1; d_call: TRBD1; j_call: TRBJ2-7; cdr3_aa: CASSLDRGEFYEQYF; cdr3_nt: TGCGCCAGCAGCTTGGACAGGGGAGAGTTCTACGAGCAGTACTTC